The rows below give T cell receptor beta chains drawn from one sample of a study of metastatic and nonmetastatic thyroid tumors. TCRdb re-clonotyped the PCR reads through MiXCR. The sample has tens of thousands of clones; about half are singletons. Material: tumor tissue. These receptors were obtained from a male donor with papillary thyroid cancer or a benign thyroid nodule (not recorded which). Some clones in this sample may be carry-over from other donors' samples. CDR3s include the opening cysteine and the closing phenylalanine or tryptophan. The D gene is left open where the match is weak. Not all rows give a size; the values are once, few, many and, for expanded clones, a class.

len,abundance,v_gene,j_gene,d_gene,CDR3aa,CDR3nt
13,NA,TRBV20-1,TRBJ1-4,NA,CSARDLGDEKLFF,TGCAGTGCTAGAGATCTCGGGGACGAAAAACTGTTTTTT
12,NA,TRBV14,TRBJ2-1,TRBD1,CASSQGTGGKFF,TGTGCCAGCAGCCAGGGGACAGGGGGAAAGTTCTTC
15,NA,TRBV7-3,TRBJ2-1,TRBD1,CASSPGTGGYNEQFF,TGTGCCAGCAGCCCCGGGACAGGGGGTTACAATGAGCAGTTCTTC
16,NA,TRBV28,TRBJ2-7,NA,CASSPAGCAQSYEQYF,TGTGCCAGCAGTCCCGCGGGGTGTGCACAGTCCTACGAGCAGTACTTC
13,NA,TRBV28,TRBJ1-2,NA,CASSSGIREGYTF,TGTGCCAGCAGTTCCGGGATCCGCGAGGGCTACACCTTC
16,NA,TRBV7-8,TRBJ2-7,TRBD1,CASSGVTGGILYEQYF,TGTGCCAGCAGTGGGGTGACAGGGGGAATCCTCTACGAGCAGTACTTC
14,NA,TRBV25-1,TRBJ2-5,TRBD1,CASSAQTGQETQYF,TGTGCCAGCAGTGCTCAGACAGGGCAAGAGACCCAGTACTTC
17,NA,TRBV4-1,TRBJ1-2,NA,CASSQDGGTIDFRGYTF,TGCGCCAGCAGCCAAGATGGGGGGACAATCGATTTCCGTGGCTACACCTTC
17,NA,TRBV30,TRBJ1-2,NA,CAWSVRFQGPRSYGYTF,TGTGCCTGGAGTGTAAGGTTTCAGGGCCCTAGGAGCTATGGCTACACCTTC
17,NA,TRBV18,TRBJ1-1,TRBD1,CASSSTMNGQGGTEAFF,TGTGCCAGCTCATCTACTATGAACGGACAGGGGGGCACTGAAGCTTTCTTT
18,NA,TRBV19,TRBJ2-2,TRBD1,CASSIRDRGHSATGELFF,TGTGCCAGTAGTATCCGGGACAGGGGACACTCGGCGACCGGGGAGCTGTTTTTT
12,few,TRBV11-2,TRBJ2-1,NA,CASSLVRNEQFF,TGTGCCAGCAGCTTAGTTAGGAATGAGCAGTTCTTC
14,NA,TRBV11-2,TRBJ2-7,TRBD1,CASSLNRGYYEQYF,TGTGCCAGCAGCTTAAACAGGGGGTACTACGAGCAGTACTTC
16,few,TRBV6-1,TRBJ2-6,NA,CASGAQGLGWANVLTF,TGTGCCAGCGGGGCCCAGGGCCTTGGCTGGGCCAACGTCCTGACTTTC
13,few,TRBV12-5,TRBJ2-7,TRBD1,CASGLDRGYEQYF,TGTGCTAGTGGTTTGGACAGGGGGTACGAGCAGTACTTC
14,NA,TRBV12-3/TRBV12-4,TRBJ1-2,TRBD1,CASSSDRKSYGYTF,TGTGCCAGCAGTTCGGACAGGAAGAGCTATGGCTACACCTTC
15,few,TRBV6-1,TRBJ1-3,NA,CASGSPGQRRGTIYF,TGTGCCAGCGGTAGTCCAGGACAACGCCGGGGCACCATATATTTT
16,NA,TRBV4-1,TRBJ2-3,TRBD2,CASSHALTSGTDTQYF,TGCGCCAGCAGCCACGCTTTGACTAGCGGCACAGATACGCAGTATTTT
14,NA,TRBV10-1,TRBJ2-5,TRBD2,CASSESGRTETQYF,TGCGCCAGCAGTGAGAGCGGGAGGACGGAGACCCAGTACTTC
15,NA,TRBV3-1,TRBJ1-2,NA,CASSRMAEANYGYTF,TGTGCCAGCAGCCGAATGGCGGAGGCAAACTATGGCTACACCTTC
15,NA,TRBV7-3,TRBJ2-2,NA,CASSVSGRSTGELFF,TGTGCCAGCAGCGTATCAGGGAGGTCGACCGGGGAGCTGTTTTTT
14,NA,TRBV7-2,TRBJ2-5,NA,CASSPFQDRETQYF,TGTGCCAGCAGCCCATTCCAGGATAGGGAGACCCAGTACTTC